Shown below are 2 T cell receptor beta chains from a single sample sequenced in a study of immune evolution from preneoplasia to lung adenocarcinoma listed by TCRdb under 2021. The library was made by the immunoSEQ multiplex PCR assay. Here the immuneACCESS table is served through TCRdb, limited to in-frame sequences with V and J called. Missing clones are a known gap in these copies; in checked studies unresolved V genes cover under half, and the rest lacks a known reason. Within this sample are about 6,400 clones, with roughly 84% of them counted one time only. The ten largest clonotypes hold roughly 5.7% of the sample. The material sequenced was FFPE minimally invasive lung adenocarcinoma tissue. In the paper's terms, the cell subset or site label means: micro-invasive lung adenocarcinoma (MIA). These receptors were obtained from a person aged 50-75 years with lung adenocarcinoma.

The V call is TRBV7-2, the J call TRBJ2-1, with 10 bases matching TRBD1. V lost 5 bases to trimming and J lost 7 bases; unmatched junction nucleotides: 8. The CDR3 loop spans 15 amino acids. The germline V gene has CDR1 SGHTA and CDR2 FQGNSA. CDR3 bases: TGTGCCAGCAGCAGAACGGCGGGACAGGGGAATGAGCAGTTCTTC. It encodes CASSRTAGQGNEQFF.

V and J are TRBV6-1 and TRBJ1-5, with D perhaps TRBD1 (5 bases). V shed 3 bases and J shed 5 bases, with 17 bases lying between them. The CDR3 covers 16 residues. In germline, CDR1 is MNHNS, CDR2 SASEGT. CDR3: CASSDPDTDLYQPQHF. The CDR3 DNA sequence: TGTGCCAGCAGTGATCCGGACACGGACCTTTATCAGCCCCAGCATTTT.